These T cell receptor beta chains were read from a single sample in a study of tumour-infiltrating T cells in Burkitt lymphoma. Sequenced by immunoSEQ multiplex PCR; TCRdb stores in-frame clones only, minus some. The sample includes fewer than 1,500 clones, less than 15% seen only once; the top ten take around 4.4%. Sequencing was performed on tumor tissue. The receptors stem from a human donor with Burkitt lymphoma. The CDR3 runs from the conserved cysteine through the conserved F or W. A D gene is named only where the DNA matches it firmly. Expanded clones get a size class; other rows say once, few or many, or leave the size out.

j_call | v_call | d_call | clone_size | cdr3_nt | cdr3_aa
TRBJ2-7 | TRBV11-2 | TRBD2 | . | TGTGCCAGCAGCTTAGGGGGAGGGCGGGAGCAGTACTTC | CASSLGGGREQYF
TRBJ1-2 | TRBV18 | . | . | TGTGCCAGCTCACCCCACGCGACAGTAACTAACTATGGCTACACCTTC | CASSPHATVTNYGYTF
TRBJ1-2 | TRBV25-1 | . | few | TGTGCCAGCAGTGAATCGGTAGGATTTCATGGCTACACCTTC | CASSESVGFHGYTF
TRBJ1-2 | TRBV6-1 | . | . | TGTGCCAGTGGCCGCCCCTATGGCTACACCTTC | CASGRPYGYTF
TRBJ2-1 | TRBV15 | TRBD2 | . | TGTGCCACCAGCAGAGATAGCAAGCGGGGGAGCTCCTACAATGAGCAGTTCTTC | CATSRDSKRGSSYNEQFF
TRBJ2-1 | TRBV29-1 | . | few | TGCAGCGTTGTTAGGGGCAATGAGCAGTTCTTC | CSVVRGNEQFF
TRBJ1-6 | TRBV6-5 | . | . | TGTGCCAGCACGGAAGCGGTGAATTCACCCCTCCACTTT | CASTEAVNSPLHF
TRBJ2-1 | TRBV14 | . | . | TGTGCCAGCAGCCAAGGGAGTAATGAGCAGTTCTTC | CASSQGSNEQFF
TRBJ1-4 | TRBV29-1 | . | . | TGCAGCGTTGTCGGGGTAGGAGAAAAACTGTTTTTT | CSVVGVGEKLFF
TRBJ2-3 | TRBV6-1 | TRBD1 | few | TGTGCCAGCAGCGCAGGGGGCGGCACAGATACGCAGTATTTT | CASSAGGGTDTQYF
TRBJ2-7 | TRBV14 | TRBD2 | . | TGTGCCAGCAGCCAAGGGTCTGGAGCGGGAGGAATCCACGAGCAGTACTTC | CASSQGSGAGGIHEQYF
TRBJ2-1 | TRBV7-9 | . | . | TGTGCCAGCAGTTCAGATGGGGATGAGCAGTTCTTC | CASSSDGDEQFF